This entry is about one TCR beta chain. The participants were between about 18 and 90 years old and came from about two dozen US areas. This entry comes from a study of blood T cell repertoires in COVID-19. Data came from immunoSEQ multiplex PCR; TCRdb stores just in-frame clones and leaves some out. The table shows roughly 200,000 clones, with about 88% occurring only once. Trimming pared 1 base from V and 1 base from J, leaving 5 bases between. This CDR3 comprises 14 residues. The germline V gene encodes CDR1 SEHNR and CDR2 FQNEAQ (reference sequence). The sample consisted of PBMCs or T cells enriched from blood (not recorded which). The TCR was taken from a woman between 25 and 40 years old who had recovered from COVID-19. This chain links TRBV7-9 with TRBJ1-5; D not certain. This CDR3 reads CASSLGQSNQPQHF. DNA for the CDR3: TGTGCCAGCAGCTTAGGCCAGAGCAATCAGCCCCAGCATTTT.